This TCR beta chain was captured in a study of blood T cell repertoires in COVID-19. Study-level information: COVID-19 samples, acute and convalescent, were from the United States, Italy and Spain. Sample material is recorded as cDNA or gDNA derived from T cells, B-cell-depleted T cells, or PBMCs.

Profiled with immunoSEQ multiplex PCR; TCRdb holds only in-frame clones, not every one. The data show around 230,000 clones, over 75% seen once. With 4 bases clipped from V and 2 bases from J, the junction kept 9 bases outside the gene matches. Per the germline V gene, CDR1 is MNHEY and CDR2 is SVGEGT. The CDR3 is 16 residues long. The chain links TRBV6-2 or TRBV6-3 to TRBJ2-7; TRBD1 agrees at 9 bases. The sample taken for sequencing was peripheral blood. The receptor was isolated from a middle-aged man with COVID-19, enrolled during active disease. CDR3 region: CASSSPDRGKPYEQYF. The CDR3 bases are TGTGCCAGCAGTTCCCCGGACAGGGGAAAGCCCTACGAGCAGTACTTC.